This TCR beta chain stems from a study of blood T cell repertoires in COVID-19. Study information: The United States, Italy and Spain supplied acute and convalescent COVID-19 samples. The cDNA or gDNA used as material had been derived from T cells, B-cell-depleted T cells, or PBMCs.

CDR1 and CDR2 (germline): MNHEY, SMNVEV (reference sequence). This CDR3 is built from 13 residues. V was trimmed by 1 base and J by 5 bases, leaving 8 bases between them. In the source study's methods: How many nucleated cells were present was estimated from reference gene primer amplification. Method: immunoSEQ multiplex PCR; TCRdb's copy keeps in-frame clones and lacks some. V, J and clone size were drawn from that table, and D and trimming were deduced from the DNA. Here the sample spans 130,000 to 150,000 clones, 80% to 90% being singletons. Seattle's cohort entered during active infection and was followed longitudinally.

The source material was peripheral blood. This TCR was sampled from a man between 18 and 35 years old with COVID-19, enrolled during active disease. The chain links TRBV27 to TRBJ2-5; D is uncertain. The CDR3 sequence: CASSLYRWETQYF. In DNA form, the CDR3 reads TGTGCCAGCAGTTTATATCGGTGGGAGACCCAGTACTTC.